Listed below are T cell receptor beta chains from one sample, sequenced in a study of long-term antiretroviral therapy in people with HIV. Only in-frame clones appear in the TCRdb table, and some are missing; sequencing was by immunoSEQ multiplex PCR. The sample includes over 35,000 clones, 94% of them seen just once. The input for sequencing was unsorted PBMCs, taken about 9.1 years after starting antiretroviral therapy. These receptors were taken from a man aged 25 to 40 with HIV. Both conserved end residues are part of each CDR3. A D gene is named only where the DNA matches it firmly. Clone size appears in some rows only: once, few, many, or a class for an expanded clone.

clone_size,v_call,j_call,cdr3_length,d_call,cdr3_nt,cdr3_aa
once,TRBV5-8,TRBJ2-5,16,TRBD2,TGTGCCAGCAGCTTACCCGCTGGGACTAACCAAGAGACCCAGTACTTC,CASSLPAGTNQETQYF
.,TRBV5-6,TRBJ2-5,16,TRBD2,TGTGCCAGCAGCCGTATGATAGCGGGGGGACGGGAGACCCAGTACTTC,CASSRMIAGGRETQYF
once,TRBV6-6,TRBJ1-1,15,.,TGTGCCAGCAGTTACAACTTCGGGACACCTCACGAAGCTTTCTTT,CASSYNFGTPHEAFF
.,TRBV9,TRBJ2-2,16,TRBD1,TGTGCCAGCAGCTCACGGACAGGGGTTAACACCGGGGAGCTGTTTTTT,CASSSRTGVNTGELFF
.,TRBV27,TRBJ1-1,13,.,TGTGCCAGCATAGGAGGGGGTTGGGCTGAAGCTTTCTTT,CASIGGGWAEAFF
.,TRBV27,TRBJ2-3,16,.,TGTGCCAGCAGTAGGCCGGGGACACCTGCACCTGATACGCAGTATTTT,CASSRPGTPAPDTQYF
once,TRBV2,TRBJ2-5,19,TRBD2,TGTGCCAGCAGTGAATTGGGACTAGCGGGGGGGCCCCTCCAAGAGACCCAGTACTTC,CASSELGLAGGPLQETQYF
once,TRBV4-1,TRBJ2-2,14,.,TGCGCCAGCAGCCAAGACAGGTTTACCGGGGAGCTGTTTTTT,CASSQDRFTGELFF
.,TRBV28,TRBJ1-3,14,.,TGTGCCAGCAGTTTCCGGGACATTGGAAACACCATATATTTT,CASSFRDIGNTIYF
.,TRBV19,TRBJ1-2,15,.,TGTGCCAGTAGTACGACCCTTAGGCAGGGCTATGGCTACACCTTC,CASSTTLRQGYGYTF
.,TRBV10-1,TRBJ2-3,11,.,TGCGCCAGCAGTCTAGGAGATACGCAGTATTTT,CASSLGDTQYF
.,TRBV27,TRBJ1-6,17,.,TGTGCCAGCAGCCCTGGCCCAGGGAGCTCCTATAATTCACCCCTCCACTTT,CASSPGPGSSYNSPLHF
.,TRBV28,TRBJ2-2,19,TRBD2,TGTGCCAGCAGTCCCGAGGAATGGGCCGGGACTAGAGGCCCCGGGGAGCTGTTTTTT,CASSPEEWAGTRGPGELFF
.,TRBV7-3,TRBJ1-1,14,.,TGTGCCAGCAGCCTCCTTACAGGGACCGGAGAAGCTTTCTTT,CASSLLTGTGEAFF
.,TRBV2,TRBJ2-5,13,.,TGTGCCAGCTCTCAGGTTGACGCGGAGACCCAGTACTTC,CASSQVDAETQYF
.,TRBV6-5,TRBJ2-1,15,.,TGTGCCAGCAGTTACTCCCCGGAATCCTACAATGAGCAGTTCTTC,CASSYSPESYNEQFF
.,TRBV4-1,TRBJ1-3,16,.,TGCGCCAGCAGCCAATCGGAAGGGGAAGGTGGAAACACCATATATTTT,CASSQSEGEGGNTIYF
.,TRBV5-4,TRBJ1-3,15,.,TGTGCCAGCAGACCCGCCGACAGCGGTGGAAACACCATATATTTT,CASRPADSGGNTIYF
.,TRBV7-8,TRBJ2-1,16,TRBD2,TGTGCCAGCAGCTTTAGGACTAGCGGATTATACAATGAGCAGTTCTTC,CASSFRTSGLYNEQFF
.,TRBV6-5,TRBJ1-4,14,.,TGTGCCAGCAGCACCCAGGGGAGGGGTGAAAAACTGTTTTTT,CASSTQGRGEKLFF